This is a list of T cell receptor beta chains from one sample in a study of control samples from healthy donors and cancer patients. Clones were read by immunoSEQ multiplex PCR, and TCRdb kept only the in-frame ones, dropping some. The sample lists over 60,000 clones, about 82% occurring once. Input material: blood. These receptors all stem from a man aged 35 to 55 in good health. Each CDR3 is given with its conserved first and last residue. The D gene is left open where the match is weak. The size field is filled for only some rows; it gives once, few, many or a size class.

d_gene,abundance,v_gene,j_gene,CDR3aa,CDR3nt
-,few,TRBV11-2,TRBJ1-5,CASRAGAEQPQHF,TGTGCCAGCAGGGCAGGGGCAGAACAGCCCCAGCATTTT
TRBD1,-,TRBV15,TRBJ1-2,CATSRADRESYGYTF,TGTGCCACCAGCAGAGCCGACAGGGAAAGCTATGGCTACACCTTC
-,-,TRBV2,TRBJ1-2,CASSVLRRDTDGYTF,TGTGCCAGCTCTGTTCTCCGCCGGGACACCGATGGCTACACCTTC
-,-,TRBV4-2,TRBJ1-6,CASSQDFLRTENSPLHF,TGTGCCAGCAGCCAAGATTTTCTCCGGACGGAAAATTCACCCCTCCACTTT
TRBD1,-,TRBV15,TRBJ1-2,CATSDRGGSNYGYTF,TGTGCCACCTCGGACAGGGGAGGTTCGAACTATGGCTACACCTTC
-,-,TRBV6-5,TRBJ1-2,CASRDGRYGYTF,TGTGCCAGCAGGGACGGACGCTATGGCTACACCTTC
TRBD2,-,TRBV6-5,TRBJ2-7,CASNKLAASYEQYF,TGTGCCAGCAACAAACTAGCGGCCTCCTACGAGCAGTACTTC
-,-,TRBV5-1,TRBJ1-2,CASSLNIGDYGYTF,TGCGCCAGCAGCTTGAACATAGGGGACTATGGCTACACCTTC
-,-,TRBV24-1,TRBJ1-5,CATSDLDRGNQPQHF,TGTGCCACCAGTGATTTGGATCGTGGGAATCAGCCCCAGCATTTT
TRBD2,-,TRBV28,TRBJ2-1,CASTLSGRVYNEQFF,TGTGCCAGCACCCTTAGCGGGAGGGTCTACAATGAGCAGTTCTTC
TRBD1,-,TRBV5-1,TRBJ2-5,CASSFGQEETQYF,TGCGCCAGCAGCTTCGGACAGGAAGAGACCCAGTACTTC
TRBD2,-,TRBV4-3,TRBJ2-3,CASSQEASGNTDTQYF,TGCGCCAGCAGCCAAGAGGCTAGCGGTAACACAGATACGCAGTATTTT
TRBD2,-,TRBV6-2/TRBV6-3,TRBJ2-7,CASSPPGGLRREQTYEQYF,TGTGCCAGCAGCCCCCCGGGGGGGCTACGACGGGAGCAAACCTACGAGCAGTACTTC
TRBD1,-,TRBV9,TRBJ2-5,CASSPRTGGGTETQYF,TGTGCCAGCAGCCCTAGGACAGGGGGAGGGACGGAGACCCAGTACTTC
-,-,TRBV20-1,TRBJ2-7,CSARVGGEQYF,TGCAGTGCTAGAGTCGGCGGAGAGCAGTACTTC
TRBD1,-,TRBV9,TRBJ1-1,CASSVALDRVDTEAFF,TGTGCCAGCAGCGTAGCCCTTGACAGGGTGGACACTGAAGCTTTCTTT
TRBD1,-,TRBV18,TRBJ1-5,CASSRADRGPNQPQHF,TGTGCCAGCTCACGAGCTGACAGGGGGCCTAATCAGCCCCAGCATTTT
-,once,TRBV10-3,TRBJ1-2,CAISESGRGNDGYTF,TGTGCCATCAGTGAGTCCGGCAGGGGAAACGATGGCTACACCTTC
-,-,TRBV10-3,TRBJ1-5,CAISESSGRNQPQHF,TGTGCCATCAGTGAGTCTTCAGGACGCAATCAGCCCCAGCATTTT
-,-,TRBV20-1,TRBJ1-2,CSASLQGQRFGYTF,TGCAGTGCTAGTTTACAGGGCCAAAGATTTGGCTACACCTTC
-,-,TRBV7-2,TRBJ1-3,CASSLAGTGSGNTIYF,TGTGCCAGCAGCTTAGCAGGTACTGGCTCTGGAAACACCATATATTTT
-,-,TRBV4-3,TRBJ1-1,CASSQDLGNRAEAFF,TGCGCCAGCAGCCAAGATCTGGGGAATCGGGCTGAAGCTTTCTTT
-,few,TRBV5-6,TRBJ1-5,CASSLAGTANQPQHF,TGTGCCAGCAGCTTGGCCGGTACGGCTAATCAGCCCCAGCATTTT
-,-,TRBV9,TRBJ2-5,CASSVSIAETQYF,TGTGCCAGCAGCGTATCAATTGCGGAGACCCAGTACTTC
-,-,TRBV7-2,TRBJ1-1,CASSFVGNTEAFF,TGTGCCAGCAGCTTTGTGGGGAACACTGAAGCTTTCTTT
TRBD2,-,TRBV30,TRBJ2-7,CAWSGGSGNEQYF,TGTGCCTGGAGTGGCGGGAGCGGCAACGAGCAGTACTTC